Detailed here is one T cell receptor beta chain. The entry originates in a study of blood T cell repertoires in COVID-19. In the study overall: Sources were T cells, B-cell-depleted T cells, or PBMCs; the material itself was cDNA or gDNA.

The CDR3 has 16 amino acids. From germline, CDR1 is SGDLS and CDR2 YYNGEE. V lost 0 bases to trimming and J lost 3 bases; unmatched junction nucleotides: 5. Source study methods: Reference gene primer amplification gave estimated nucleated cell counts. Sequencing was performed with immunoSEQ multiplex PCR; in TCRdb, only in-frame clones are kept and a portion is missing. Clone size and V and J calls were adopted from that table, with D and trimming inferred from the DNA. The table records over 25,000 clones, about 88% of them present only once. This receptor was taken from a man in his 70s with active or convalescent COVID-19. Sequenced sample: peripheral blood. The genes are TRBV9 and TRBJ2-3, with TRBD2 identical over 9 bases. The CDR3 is CASSVAAGGLTDTQYF. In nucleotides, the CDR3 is TGTGCCAGCAGCGTAGCTGCGGGGGGGTTAACAGATACGCAGTATTTT.